This T cell receptor beta chain was retrieved from a study of shared clonotypes between healthy human individuals. Germline loops: CDR1 MNHEY, CDR2 SMNVEV (reference sequence). V was cut by 1 base and J by 2 bases, with 11 bases left in between. The CDR3 is made up of 15 amino acids. Here immunoSEQ multiplex PCR was the method, and the copy in TCRdb shows in-frame clones only, minus some. The repertoire holds 1,500,000 or so clones, with 97% to 99% as singletons. The receptor was derived from a young man in good health. The chain uses TRBV27 and TRBJ1-2; a weak D match, TRBD1 (6 bases). The sequenced sample was naive CD4+ T cells sorted from blood. Subset of the sample: CD45RA+ positively selected. The CDR3 bases are TGTGCCAGCAGTTTATTGCCGGGGGCGAACTATGGCTACACCTTC. Its translation is CASSLLPGANYGYTF.